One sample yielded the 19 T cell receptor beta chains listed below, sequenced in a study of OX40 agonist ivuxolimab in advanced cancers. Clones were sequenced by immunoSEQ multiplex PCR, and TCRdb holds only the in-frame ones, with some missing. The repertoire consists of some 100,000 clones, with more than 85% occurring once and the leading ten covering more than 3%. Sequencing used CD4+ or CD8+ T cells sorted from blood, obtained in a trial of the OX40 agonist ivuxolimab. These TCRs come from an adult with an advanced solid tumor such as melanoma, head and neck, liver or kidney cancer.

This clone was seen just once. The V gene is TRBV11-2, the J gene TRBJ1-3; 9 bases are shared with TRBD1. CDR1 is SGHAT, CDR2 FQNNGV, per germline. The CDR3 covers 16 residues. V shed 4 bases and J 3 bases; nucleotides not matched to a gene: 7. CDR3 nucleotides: TGTGCCAGCAGCTCCTGGGACAGGGTGGGTGGAAACACCATATATTTT. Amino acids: CASSSWDRVGGNTIYF.

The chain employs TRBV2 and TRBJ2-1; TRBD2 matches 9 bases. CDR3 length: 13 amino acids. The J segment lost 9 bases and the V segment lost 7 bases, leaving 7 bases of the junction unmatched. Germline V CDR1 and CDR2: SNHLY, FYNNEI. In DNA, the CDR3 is TGTGCCAGCATCGCGCGGGGGGGCAGTGAGCAGTTCTTC. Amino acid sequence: CASIARGGSEQFF.

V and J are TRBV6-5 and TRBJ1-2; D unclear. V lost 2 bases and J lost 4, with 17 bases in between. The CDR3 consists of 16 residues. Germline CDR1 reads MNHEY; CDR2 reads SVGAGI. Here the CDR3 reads CASSYGPGSSSYGYTF. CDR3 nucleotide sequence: TGTGCCAGCAGTTACGGGCCGGGAAGTAGCAGCTATGGCTACACCTTC.

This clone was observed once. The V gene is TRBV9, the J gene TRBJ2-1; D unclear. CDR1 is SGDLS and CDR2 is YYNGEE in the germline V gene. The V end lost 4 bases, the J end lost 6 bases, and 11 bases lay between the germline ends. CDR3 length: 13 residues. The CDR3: CASSLGLANEQFF. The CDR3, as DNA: TGTGCCAGCAGCTTAGGCCTTGCCAATGAGCAGTTCTTC.

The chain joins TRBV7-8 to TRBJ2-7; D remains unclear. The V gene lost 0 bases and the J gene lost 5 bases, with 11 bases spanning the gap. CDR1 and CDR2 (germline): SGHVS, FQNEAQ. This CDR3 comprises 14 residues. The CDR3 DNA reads TGTGCCAGCAGCTTAGCCGGCCCCCCCAACGAGCAGTACTTC. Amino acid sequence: CASSLAGPPNEQYF. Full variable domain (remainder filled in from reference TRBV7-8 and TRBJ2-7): GAGVSQSPRYKVAKRGQDVALRCDPISGHVSLFWYQQALGQGPEFLTYFQNEAQLDKSGLPSDRFFAERPEGSVSTLKIQRTQQEDSAVYLCASSLAGPPNEQYFGPGTRLTVT.

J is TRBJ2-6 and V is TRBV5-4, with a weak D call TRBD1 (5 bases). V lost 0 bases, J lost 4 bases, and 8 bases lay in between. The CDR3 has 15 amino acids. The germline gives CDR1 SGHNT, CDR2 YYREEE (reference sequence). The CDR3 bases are TGTGCCAGCAGCTTGGCAGGGTCCGGGGCCAACGTCCTGACTTTC. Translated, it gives CASSLAGSGANVLTF. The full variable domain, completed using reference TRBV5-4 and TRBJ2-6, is ETGVTQSPTHLIKTRGQQVTLRCSSQSGHNTVSWYQQALGQGPQFIFQYYREEENGRGNFPPRFSGLQFPNYSSELNVNALELDDSALYLCASSLAGSGANVLTFGAGSRLTVL.

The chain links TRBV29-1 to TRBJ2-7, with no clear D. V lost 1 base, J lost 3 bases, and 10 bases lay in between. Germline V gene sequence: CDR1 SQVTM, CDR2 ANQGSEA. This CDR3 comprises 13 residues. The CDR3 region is CSVEGQKGYEQYF. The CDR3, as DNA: TGCAGCGTTGAAGGCCAAAAGGGCTACGAGCAGTACTTC.

This chain's CDR3 is CASSPAGLGYGYTF. The CDR3, as DNA: TGTGCCAGTAGCCCCGCGGGCCTGGGGTATGGCTACACCTTC. The gene calls are TRBV19 and TRBJ1-2; D is unclear. Trimming stripped 6 bases from V and 5 bases from J, with 16 bases between. The CDR3 spans 14 residues. CDR1 is LNHDA, CDR2 SQIVND, per germline (reference sequence).

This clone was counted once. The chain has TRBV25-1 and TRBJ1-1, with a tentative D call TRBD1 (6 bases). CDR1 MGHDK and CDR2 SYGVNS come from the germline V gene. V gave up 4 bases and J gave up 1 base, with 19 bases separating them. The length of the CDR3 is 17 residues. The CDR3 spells CASSVLTGGISNTEAFF. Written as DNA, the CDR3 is TGTGCCAGCAGTGTTTTGACAGGCGGGATATCGAACACTGAAGCTTTCTTT.

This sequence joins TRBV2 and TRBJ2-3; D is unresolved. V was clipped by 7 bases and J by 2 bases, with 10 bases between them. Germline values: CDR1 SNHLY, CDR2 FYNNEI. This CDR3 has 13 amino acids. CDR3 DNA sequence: TGTGCCAGCATGGGGTCTGTCACAGATACGCAGTATTTT. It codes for CASMGSVTDTQYF. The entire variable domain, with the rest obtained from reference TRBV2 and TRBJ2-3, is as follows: EPEVTQTPSHQVTQMGQEVILRCVPISNHLYFYWYRQILGQKVEFLVSFYNNEISEKSEIFDDQFSVERPDGSNFTLKIRSTKLEDSAMYFCASMGSVTDTQYFGPGTRLTVL.

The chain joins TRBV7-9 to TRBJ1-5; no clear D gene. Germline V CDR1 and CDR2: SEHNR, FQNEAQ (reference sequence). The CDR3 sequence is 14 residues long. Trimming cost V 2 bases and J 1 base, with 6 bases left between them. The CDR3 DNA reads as TGTGCCAGCAGCTTACCGGGGAGCAATCAGCCCCAGCATTTT. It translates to CASSLPGSNQPQHF.

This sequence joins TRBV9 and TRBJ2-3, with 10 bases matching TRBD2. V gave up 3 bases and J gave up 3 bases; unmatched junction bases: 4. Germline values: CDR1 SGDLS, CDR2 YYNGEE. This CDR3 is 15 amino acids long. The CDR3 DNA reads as TGTGCCAGCAGCGAGCGGGGGGGCCAGACAGATACGCAGTATTTT. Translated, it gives CASSERGGQTDTQYF. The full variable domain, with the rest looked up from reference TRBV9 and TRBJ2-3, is DSGVTQTPKHLITATGQRVTLRCSPRSGDLSVYWYQQSLDQGLQFLIQYYNGEERAKGNILERFSAQQFPDLHSELNLSSLELGDSALYFCASSERGGQTDTQYFGPGTRLTVL.

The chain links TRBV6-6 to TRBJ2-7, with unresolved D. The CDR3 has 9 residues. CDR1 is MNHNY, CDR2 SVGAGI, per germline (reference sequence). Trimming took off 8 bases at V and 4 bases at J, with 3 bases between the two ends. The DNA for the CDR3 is TGTGCCAGCGGGTACGAGCAGTACTTC. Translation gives CASGYEQYF.

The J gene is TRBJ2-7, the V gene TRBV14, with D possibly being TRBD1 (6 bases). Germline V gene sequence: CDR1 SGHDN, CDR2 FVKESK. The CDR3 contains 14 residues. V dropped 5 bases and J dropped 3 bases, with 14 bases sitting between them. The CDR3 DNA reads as TGTGCCAGCAGCGAAAGAGGACAGTTCTACGAGCAGTACTTC. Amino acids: CASSERGQFYEQYF.

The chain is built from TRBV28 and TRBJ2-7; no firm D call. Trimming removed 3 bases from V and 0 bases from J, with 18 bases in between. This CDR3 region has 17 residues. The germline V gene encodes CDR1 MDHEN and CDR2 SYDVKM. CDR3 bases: TGTGCCAGCAGTTTCCGACCCGGCCGGATTAGCTCCTACGAGCAGTACTTC. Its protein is CASSFRPGRISSYEQYF.

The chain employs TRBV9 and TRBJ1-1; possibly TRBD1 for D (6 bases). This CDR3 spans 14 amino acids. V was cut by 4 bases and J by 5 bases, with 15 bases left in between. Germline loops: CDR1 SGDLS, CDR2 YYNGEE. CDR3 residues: CASSPNAGVTEAFF. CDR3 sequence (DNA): TGTGCCAGCAGCCCTAATGCAGGGGTAACTGAAGCTTTCTTT.

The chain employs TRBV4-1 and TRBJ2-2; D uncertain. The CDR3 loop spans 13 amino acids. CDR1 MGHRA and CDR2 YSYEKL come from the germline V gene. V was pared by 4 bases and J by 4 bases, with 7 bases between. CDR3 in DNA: TGCGCCAGCAGCCTCCAAGGCACCGGGGAGCTGTTTTTT. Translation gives CASSLQGTGELFF.

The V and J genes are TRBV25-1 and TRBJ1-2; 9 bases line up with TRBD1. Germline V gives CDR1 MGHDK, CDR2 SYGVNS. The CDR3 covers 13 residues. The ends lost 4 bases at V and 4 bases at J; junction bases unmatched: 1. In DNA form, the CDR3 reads TGTGCCAGCAGTGGGACAGGGGTCTATGGCTACACCTTC. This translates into CASSGTGVYGYTF.

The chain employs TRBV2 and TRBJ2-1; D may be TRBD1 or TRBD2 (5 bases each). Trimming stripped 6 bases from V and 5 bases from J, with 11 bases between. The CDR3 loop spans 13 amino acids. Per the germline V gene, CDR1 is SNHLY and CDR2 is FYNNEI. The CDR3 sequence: CASRGDLNNEQFF. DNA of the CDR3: TGTGCCAGCAGGGGGGACCTGAACAATGAGCAGTTCTTC. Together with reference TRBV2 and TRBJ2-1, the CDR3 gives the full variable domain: EPEVTQTPSHQVTQMGQEVILRCVPISNHLYFYWYRQILGQKVEFLVSFYNNEISEKSEIFDDQFSVERPDGSNFTLKIRSTKLEDSAMYFCASRGDLNNEQFFGPGTRLTVL.